Following are 9 T cell receptor beta chains from one sample sequenced in a study of breast tumors, draining lymph nodes, adjacent tissues. Samples came from axillary lymph nodes draining the breast cancer. MiXCR, applied by TCRdb to the multiplex PCR reads, yields one record per CDR3 protein. The sample records some 130,000 distinct CDR3 sequences, around 20% being singletons. Sequencing used axillary lymph node tissue. These receptors were taken from a female donor with breast cancer. Some clones in this sample may be carry-over from other donors' samples.

This clonotype turned up a few times. This sequence joins TRBV28 and TRBJ2-3; TRBD2 agrees at 7 bases. This CDR3 spans 15 amino acids. Germline CDR1 reads MDHEN; CDR2 reads SYDVKM. V lost 3 bases, J lost 0 bases, and 3 bases stayed unmatched. Here the CDR3 reads CASSFYSGSTDTQYF. CDR3 sequence (DNA): TGTGCCAGCAGTTTTTATAGCGGGAGCACAGATACGCAGTATTTT. Together with reference TRBV28 and TRBJ2-3, the CDR3 gives the full variable domain: DVKVTQSSRYLVKRTGEKVFLECVQDMDHENMFWYRQDPGLGLRLIYFSYDVKMKEKGDIPEGYSVSREKKERFSLILESASTNQTSMYLCASSFYSGSTDTQYFGPGTRLTVL.

This clonotype was recorded at least ten times. The V and J genes are TRBV7-6 and TRBJ2-5, with TRBD2 identical over 9 bases. This CDR3 contains 15 residues. Germline trimming cut 4 bases from V and 5 bases from J; bases unmatched to any gene: 8. Germline-derived CDR1 and CDR2 are SGHVS and FNYEAQ. As DNA, the CDR3 is TGTGCCAGCAGCTACATAGCGGGAGTGCGGGAGACCCAGTACTTC. It translates to CASSYIAGVRETQYF.

To note about this clonotype: A read error is possible here, since a much larger clone lies one base away. The chain combines TRBV6-5 with TRBJ1-2; D gene unclear. V was pared by 7 bases and J by 2 bases, with 11 bases between. The CDR3 covers 13 residues. Per germline, CDR1 MNHEY and CDR2 SVGAGI. The CDR3 DNA reads as TGTGCCAGCAACCTTAGACGGAACTATGGCTACACCTTC. Amino acid sequence: CASNLRRNYGYTF.

This clonotype has a count of ten or more. The chain uses TRBV2 and TRBJ1-2; D is perhaps TRBD1 (5 bases). Between the trimmed V and J ends, which lost 4 bases and 5 bases, there was a span of 11 bases. The CDR3 totals 13 residues. Germline V gives CDR1 SNHLY, CDR2 FYNNEI. The CDR3 loop reads CASSGGWGYGYTF. The CDR3 DNA is TGTGCCAGCAGTGGGGGCTGGGGATATGGCTACACCTTC.

In this sample, this clonotype turned up a few times. V gene TRBV28 combines with J gene TRBJ2-7, with D hard to call. This CDR3 spans 14 amino acids. Germline CDR1 and CDR2: MDHEN and SYDVKM. Between the trimmed V and J ends, which lost 3 bases and 3 bases, there was a span of 12 bases. DNA for the CDR3: TGTGCCAGCAGTTTTCTAGTCCATAACTACGAGCAGTACTTC. The encoded protein is CASSFLVHNYEQYF.

For this clonotype: This clone may be a read error of a much larger clone one base away. V gene TRBV19 combines with J gene TRBJ2-1; 9 bases match TRBD2. Looked up from germline, CDR1 is LNHDA and CDR2 is SQIVND (reference sequence). The CDR3 is 17 residues long. The CDR3 loop reads CASSSGTSKDPYNEQLF. CDR3 nucleotide sequence: TGTGCCAGTAGTTCCGGGACTAGCAAGGACCCCTACAATGAGCAGCTCTTC.

This clonotype occurred many times. The rearrangement links TRBV5-1 to TRBJ2-1, with 8 bases aligning to TRBD2. This CDR3 spans 15 amino acids. Germline lookup yields CDR1 SGHRS and CDR2 YFSETQ. The J segment lost 9 bases and the V segment lost 7 bases, leaving 15 bases of the junction unmatched. The CDR3 DNA reads as TGCGCCAGCCAAGTGGGGCAGCGGGAGATGGGTGAGCAGTTCTTC. It yields the protein CASQVGQREMGEQFF.

In its sample, this clonotype was seen many times. V and J are TRBV2 and TRBJ2-3; 11 bases are a match to TRBD2. The CDR3 spans 15 residues. CDR1 is SNHLY, CDR2 FYNNEI, per germline. V lost 6 bases to trimming and J lost 3 bases; unmatched junction nucleotides: 5. CDR3 nucleotides: TGTGCCAGCAGGGCACTAGCGGGAGAGACAGATACGCAGTATTTT. This codes for CASRALAGETDTQYF.

Ten or more counts support this clonotype. The chain combines TRBV7-8 with TRBJ2-3, with D unresolved. The CDR3 has 15 amino acids. The V end was cut by 4 bases, the J end by 0 bases, with 11 bases between. CDR1 is SGHVS, CDR2 FQNEAQ, per germline. The CDR3 region is CASSWAYTSTDTQYF. The CDR3, as DNA: TGTGCCAGCAGCTGGGCGTATACTAGCACAGATACGCAGTATTTT.